Shown below are 3 T cell receptor beta chains from a single sample sequenced in a study of T cells in Graves' hyperthyroidism and ophthalmopathy. RNA transcripts served as the template for amplifying TCR beta CDR3 regions. Initially, a first-round RT-PCR of the TCR CDR3 employed the HTBI primer set. TCRdb processed the multiplex PCR reads anew with MiXCR; each CDR3 protein has one entry. The data contain 370,000 or so distinct CDR3 sequences, more than 15% of them singletons. Material for sequencing was blood. Source of these receptors: a woman younger than 35 with Graves' hyperthyroidism that later progressed to Graves' ophthalmopathy.

The chain is built from TRBV3-1 and TRBJ2-1; D possibly corresponds to TRBD2 (6 bases). The germline V and J ends were trimmed by 1 base and 9 bases, with 22 bases remaining between them. The V gene's germline CDR1 is LGHDT and CDR2 YNNKEL (reference sequence). The CDR3 spans 17 residues. In DNA, the CDR3 is TGTGCCAGCAGCCAAGTACGTCTCAGCGGGCAGGGTAGTGAGCAGTTCTTC. As protein: CASSQVRLSGQGSEQFF.

This clonotype was seen ten or more times. V gene TRBV11-2 combines with J gene TRBJ2-2, with D tentatively TRBD2 (5 bases). CDR3 length: 13 residues. The ends were cut back, 3 bases at V and 6 bases at J, with 8 bases in the middle. Germline lookup yields CDR1 SGHAT and CDR2 FQNNGV. The CDR3 here is CASSFGVSGELFF. The CDR3 nucleotides read TGTGCCAGCAGCTTCGGGGTTTCCGGGGAGCTGTTTTTT. Drawing the rest from reference TRBV11-2 and TRBJ2-2, the complete variable domain is EAGVAQSPRYKIIEKRQSVAFWCNPISGHATLYWYQQILGQGPKLLIQFQNNGVVDDSQLPKDRFSAERLKGVDSTLKIQPAKLEDSAVYLCASSFGVSGELFFGEGSRLTVL.

This clonotype showed up just once. V usage is TRBV9 and J usage is TRBJ1-6; D uncertain. The ends were cut back, 4 bases at V and 6 bases at J, with 14 bases in the middle. Germline lookup yields CDR1 SGDLS and CDR2 YYNGEE. This CDR3 is 15 amino acids long. Here the CDR3 reads CASSFGGSGNSPLHF. For the CDR3, the DNA is TGTGCCAGCAGCTTCGGCGGCAGTGGTAATTCACCCCTCCACTTT.